This T cell receptor (beta chain) was observed in a study of PD-1 blockade in classical Hodgkin lymphoma. Study outcomes and limitations: The baseline diversity of complete responders showed similarity to that of newly diagnosed patients. CD8+ TCR diversity did not rise significantly by C4D1, unlike CD4+. Anyone who began nivolumab under 1 year after ASCT was excluded.

Each patient's relapse followed autologous stem cell transplantation, and brentuximab vedotin exposure varied. Patients had relapsed/refractory classical Hodgkin lymphoma with complete response, partial response or progressive disease as best response. Here immunoSEQ multiplex PCR was the method, and the copy in TCRdb shows in-frame clones only, minus some. The data contain over 20,000 clones, 71% of them singletons. A remark on this clone: The antigen remains undetermined.

V lost 10 bases and J lost 3, with 12 bases in between. Per germline, CDR1 MGHDK and CDR2 SYGVNS. The CDR3 runs to 12 residues. The sample consisted of peripheral blood mononuclear cells (PBMCs), taken at baseline. V and J are TRBV25-1 and TRBJ1-2; D unclear. This TCR was recovered from a human donor with classical Hodgkin lymphoma. CDR3 bases: TGTGCCACCCGACGGGGTTACTATGGCTACACCTTC. Its translation is CATRRGYYGYTF.